This T cell receptor beta chain was profiled in a study of read filtering for tumor transcriptome and immune sequencing. Study in general: The cohort had more than 16 men and more than 11 women aged about 47 to 90, mean about 66 years. Per sample, TCR-region reads ranged about 4 to 11 million by IR-seq, roughly 80 to 1,300 by RNA-seq. Notes on the study in general: Dropping single-read clonotypes raised IR-seq and RNA-seq shared-clonotype correlation.

This library used around 0.4 ug RNA and molecular barcoded adaptors spanning alpha/delta and beta/gamma chains. From the reads, TCRdb called clonotypes with MiXCR, one entry per CDR3 protein. This table holds 130,000 or so distinct CDR3 sequences, roughly 13% found once. In its sample, this clonotype was seen a few times. Its cognate antigen is unknown. From germline, CDR1 is WNHNN and CDR2 SYGVQD (reference sequence). V dropped 5 bases and J dropped 0 bases, with 8 bases sitting between them. CDR3 size: 14 residues. Sampling of bone marrow took place during active disease in every patient. The genes are TRBV10-1 and TRBJ2-1; D not certain. This TCR was sampled from a donor aged 40 or over with multiple myeloma. Specimen: a population of CD138-negative cells sorted from bone marrow. This CDR3 reads CASSPQSSYNEQFF. CDR3 nucleotides: TGCGCCAGCAGTCCCCAGAGCTCCTACAATGAGCAGTTCTTC.